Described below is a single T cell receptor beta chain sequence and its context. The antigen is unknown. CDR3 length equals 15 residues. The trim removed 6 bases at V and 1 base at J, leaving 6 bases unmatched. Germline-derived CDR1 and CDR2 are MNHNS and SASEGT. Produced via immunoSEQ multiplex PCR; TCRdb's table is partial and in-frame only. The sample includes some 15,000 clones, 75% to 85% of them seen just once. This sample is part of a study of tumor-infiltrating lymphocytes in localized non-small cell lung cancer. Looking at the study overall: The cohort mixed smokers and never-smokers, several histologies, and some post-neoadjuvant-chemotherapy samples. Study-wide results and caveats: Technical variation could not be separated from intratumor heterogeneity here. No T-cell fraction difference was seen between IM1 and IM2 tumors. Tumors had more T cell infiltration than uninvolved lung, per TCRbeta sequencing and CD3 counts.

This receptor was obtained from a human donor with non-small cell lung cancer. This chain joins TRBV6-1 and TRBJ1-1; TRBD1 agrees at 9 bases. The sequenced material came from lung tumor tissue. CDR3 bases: TGTGCCAGCAGCCTGGGGGGACAGGGGAACACTGAAGCTTTCTTT. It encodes CASSLGGQGNTEAFF.